This TCR beta chain emerged from a study of human CD8 memory T cell subsets. The authors drew RNA from duplicate vials of approximately 150,000 sorted CD8+ T cells per subset. A UMI-labeled 5' RACE approach was the method that produced the TCR beta libraries. From the 5' RACE reads, TCRdb lists one entry per CDR3 protein and no DNA. The sample's table shows about 5,600 distinct CDR3 sequences. Germline V gene data show CDR1 as SEHNR and CDR2 as FQNEAQ (reference sequence). The CDR3 covers 14 residues. Study-wide findings and caveats: Stem-like memory T cells and precursor exhausted T cells had repertoires whose mutual overlap was minimal. There were indications from Chao1 estimates that stem-like memory T cells were more diverse than precursor exhausted T cells. High, similar diversity marked stem-like memory and precursor exhausted T cells but not effector memory cells.

As to this clonotype: What it recognizes is unknown.

This chain links TRBV7-9 with TRBJ2-1; TCRdb proposes TRBD1, but this gene call is untestable without DNA. The source is a human donor in good health. Input material: CD8+ effector memory T cells (TEM) sorted from PBMCs. Indicated subset: effector memory CD8 T cells, CCR7- CD45RO+ CD95+. CDR3 in amino acids: CASSFQDSYNEQFF. Together with reference TRBV7-9 and TRBJ2-1, the CDR3 gives the full variable domain: DTGVSQNPRHKITKRGQNVTFRCDPISEHNRLYWYRQTLGQGPEFLTYFQNEAQLEKSRLLSDRFSAERPKGSFSTLEIQRTEQGDSAMYLCASSFQDSYNEQFFGPGTRLTVL.